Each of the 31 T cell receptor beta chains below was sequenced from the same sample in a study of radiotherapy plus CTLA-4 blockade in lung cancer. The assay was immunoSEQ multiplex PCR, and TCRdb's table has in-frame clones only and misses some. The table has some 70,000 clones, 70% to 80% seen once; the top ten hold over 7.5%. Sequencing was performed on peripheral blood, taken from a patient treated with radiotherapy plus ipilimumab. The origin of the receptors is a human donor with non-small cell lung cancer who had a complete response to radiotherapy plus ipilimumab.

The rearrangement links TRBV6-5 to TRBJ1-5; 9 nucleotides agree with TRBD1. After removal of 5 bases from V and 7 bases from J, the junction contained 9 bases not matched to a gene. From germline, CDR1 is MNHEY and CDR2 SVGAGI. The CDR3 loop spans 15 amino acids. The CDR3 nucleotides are TGTGCCAGCAGTAAATATACAGGGGGCGGACAGCCCCAGCATTTT. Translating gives CASSKYTGGGQPQHF.

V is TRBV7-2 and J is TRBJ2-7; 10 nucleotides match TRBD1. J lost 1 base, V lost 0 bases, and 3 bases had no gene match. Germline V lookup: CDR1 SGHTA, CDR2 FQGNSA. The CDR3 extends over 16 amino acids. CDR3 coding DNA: TGTGCCAGCAGCTTAGCCGACAGGGGGCAGTCCTACGAGCAGTACTTC. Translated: CASSLADRGQSYEQYF.

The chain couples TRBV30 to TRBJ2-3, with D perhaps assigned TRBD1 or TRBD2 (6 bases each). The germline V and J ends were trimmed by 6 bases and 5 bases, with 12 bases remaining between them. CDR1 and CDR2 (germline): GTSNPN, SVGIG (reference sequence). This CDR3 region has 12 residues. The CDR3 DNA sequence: TGTGCCTGTCGAGAGGGGGGAGATACGCAGTATTTT. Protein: CACREGGDTQYF. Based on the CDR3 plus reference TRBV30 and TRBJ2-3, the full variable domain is SQTIHQWPATLVQPVGSPLSLECTVEGTSNPNLYWYRQAAGRGLQLLFYSVGIGQISSEVPQNLSASRPQDRQFILSSKKLLLSDSGFYLCACREGGDTQYFGPGTRLTVL.

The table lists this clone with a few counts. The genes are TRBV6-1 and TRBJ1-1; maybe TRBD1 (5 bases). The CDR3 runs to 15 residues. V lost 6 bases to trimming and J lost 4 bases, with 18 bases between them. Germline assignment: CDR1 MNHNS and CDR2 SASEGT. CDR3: CASSLEGRVGTEAFF. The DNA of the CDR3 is TGTGCCAGCAGCCTAGAGGGCAGGGTGGGCACTGAAGCTTTCTTT.

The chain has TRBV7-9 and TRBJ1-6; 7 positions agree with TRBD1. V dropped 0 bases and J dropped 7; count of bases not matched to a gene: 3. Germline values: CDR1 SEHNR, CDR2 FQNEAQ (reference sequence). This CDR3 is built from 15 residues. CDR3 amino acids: CASSLAGGWNSPLHF. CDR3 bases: TGTGCCAGCAGCTTAGCAGGGGGCTGGAATTCACCCCTCCACTTT.

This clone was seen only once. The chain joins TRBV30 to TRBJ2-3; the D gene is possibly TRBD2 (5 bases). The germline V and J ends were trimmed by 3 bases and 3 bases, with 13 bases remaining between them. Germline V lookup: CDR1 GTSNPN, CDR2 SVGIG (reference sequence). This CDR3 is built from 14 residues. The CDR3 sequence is CAWRALGGTDTQYF. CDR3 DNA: TGTGCCTGGAGGGCGTTGGGCGGGACAGATACGCAGTATTTT.

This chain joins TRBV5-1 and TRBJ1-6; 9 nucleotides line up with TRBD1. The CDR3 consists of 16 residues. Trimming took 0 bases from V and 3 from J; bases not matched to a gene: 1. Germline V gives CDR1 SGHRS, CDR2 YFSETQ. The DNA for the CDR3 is TGCGCCAGCAGCTTGGAGGGACAGGGCTATAATTCACCCCTCCACTTT. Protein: CASSLEGQGYNSPLHF.

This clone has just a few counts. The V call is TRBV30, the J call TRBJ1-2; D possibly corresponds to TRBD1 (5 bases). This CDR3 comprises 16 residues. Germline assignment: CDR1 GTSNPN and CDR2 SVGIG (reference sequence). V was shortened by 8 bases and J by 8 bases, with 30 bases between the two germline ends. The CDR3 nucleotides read TGTGCCACTAAACCATCAAAGCTCACAGGTGGAGGGGGCTACACCTTC. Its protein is CATKPSKLTGGGGYTF.

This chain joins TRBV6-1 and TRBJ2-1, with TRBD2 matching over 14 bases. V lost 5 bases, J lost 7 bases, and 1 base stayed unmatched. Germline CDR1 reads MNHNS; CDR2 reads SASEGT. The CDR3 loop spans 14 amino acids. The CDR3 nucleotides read TGTGCCAGCAGTCGACTAGCGGGAGGGAATGAGCAGTTCTTC. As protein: CASSRLAGGNEQFF.

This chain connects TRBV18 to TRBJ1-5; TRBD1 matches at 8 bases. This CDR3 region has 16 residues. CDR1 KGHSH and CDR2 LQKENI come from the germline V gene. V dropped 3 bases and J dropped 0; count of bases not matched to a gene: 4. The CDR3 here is CASSPLDRVSNQPQHF. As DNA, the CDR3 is TGTGCCAGCTCACCGCTGGACAGGGTTAGCAATCAGCCCCAGCATTTT.

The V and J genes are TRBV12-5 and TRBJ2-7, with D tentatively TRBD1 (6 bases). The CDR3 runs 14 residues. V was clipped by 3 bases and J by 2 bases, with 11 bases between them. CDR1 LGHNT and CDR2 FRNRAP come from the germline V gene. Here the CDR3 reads CASGFRTDAYEQYF. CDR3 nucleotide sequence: TGTGCTAGTGGTTTCCGGACAGACGCCTACGAGCAGTACTTC.

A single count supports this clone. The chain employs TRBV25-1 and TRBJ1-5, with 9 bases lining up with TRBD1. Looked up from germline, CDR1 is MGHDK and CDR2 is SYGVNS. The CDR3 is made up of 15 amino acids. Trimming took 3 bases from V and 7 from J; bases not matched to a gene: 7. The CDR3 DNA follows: TGTGCCAGCAGTGATTCGGGACAGGGCCGGCAGCCCCAGCATTTT. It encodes CASSDSGQGRQPQHF.

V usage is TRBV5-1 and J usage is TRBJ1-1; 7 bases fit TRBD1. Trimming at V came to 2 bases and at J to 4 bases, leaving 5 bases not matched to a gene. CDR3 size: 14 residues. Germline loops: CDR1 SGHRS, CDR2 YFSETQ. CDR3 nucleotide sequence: TGCGCCAGCAGCTTCGAACAGGGGAGCACTGAAGCTTTCTTT. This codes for CASSFEQGSTEAFF.

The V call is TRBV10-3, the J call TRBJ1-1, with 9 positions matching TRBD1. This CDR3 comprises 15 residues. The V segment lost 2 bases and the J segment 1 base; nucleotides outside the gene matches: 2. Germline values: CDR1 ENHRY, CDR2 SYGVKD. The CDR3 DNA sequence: TGTGCCATCAGTGAGGGACAGGGGAAGAACACTGAAGCTTTCTTT. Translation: CAISEGQGKNTEAFF.

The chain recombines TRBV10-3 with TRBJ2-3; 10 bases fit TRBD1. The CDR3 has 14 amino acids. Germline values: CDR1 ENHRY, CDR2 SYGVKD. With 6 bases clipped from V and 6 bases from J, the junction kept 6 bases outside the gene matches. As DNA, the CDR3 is TGTGCCATCAGGGGGACAGGGGATGGGGATACGCAGTATTTT. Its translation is CAIRGTGDGDTQYF.

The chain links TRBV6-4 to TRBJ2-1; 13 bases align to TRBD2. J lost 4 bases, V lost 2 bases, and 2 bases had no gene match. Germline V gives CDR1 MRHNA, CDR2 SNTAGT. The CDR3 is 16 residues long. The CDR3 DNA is TGTGCCAGCAGTGACCAGGGACTAGCGGGGTACAATGAGCAGTTCTTC. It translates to CASSDQGLAGYNEQFF.

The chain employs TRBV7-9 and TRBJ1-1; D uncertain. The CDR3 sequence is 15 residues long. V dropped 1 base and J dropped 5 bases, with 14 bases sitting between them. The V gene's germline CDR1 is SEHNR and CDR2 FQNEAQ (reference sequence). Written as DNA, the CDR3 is TGTGCCAGCAGCTTAGAGACCCAAGGGAGGACTGAAGCTTTCTTT. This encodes CASSLETQGRTEAFF.

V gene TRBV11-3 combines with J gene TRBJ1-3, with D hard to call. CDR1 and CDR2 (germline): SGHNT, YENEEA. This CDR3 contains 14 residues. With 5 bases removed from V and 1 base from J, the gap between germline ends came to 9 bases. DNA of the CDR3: TGTGCCAGCAGCCCTCTTTCTTCTGGAAACACCATATATTTT. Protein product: CASSPLSSGNTIYF.

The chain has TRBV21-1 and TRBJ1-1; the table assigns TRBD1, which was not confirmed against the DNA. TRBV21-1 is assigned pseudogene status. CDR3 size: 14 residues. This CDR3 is CASSKGTGNTEAFF. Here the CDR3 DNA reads TGTGCCAGCAGCAAAGGGACAGGGAACACTGAAGCTTTCTTT.

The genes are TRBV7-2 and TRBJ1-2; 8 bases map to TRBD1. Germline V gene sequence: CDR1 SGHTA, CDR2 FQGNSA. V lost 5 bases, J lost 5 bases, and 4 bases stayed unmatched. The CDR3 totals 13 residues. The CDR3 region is CASSLQGVYGYTF. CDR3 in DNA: TGTGCCAGCAGCCTACAGGGGGTATATGGCTACACCTTC. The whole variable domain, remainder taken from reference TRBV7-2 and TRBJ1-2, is GAGVSQSPSNKVTEKGKDVELRCDPISGHTALYWYRQSLGQGLEFLIYFQGNSAPDKSGLPSDRFSAERTGGSVSTLTIQRTQQEDSAVYLCASSLQGVYGYTFGSGTRLTVV.

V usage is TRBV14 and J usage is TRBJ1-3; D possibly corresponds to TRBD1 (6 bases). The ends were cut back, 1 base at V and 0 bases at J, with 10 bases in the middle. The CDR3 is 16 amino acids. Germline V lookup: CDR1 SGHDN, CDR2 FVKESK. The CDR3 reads CASSQGGTNSGNTIYF. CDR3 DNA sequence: TGTGCCAGCAGCCAAGGTGGGACAAACTCTGGAAACACCATATATTTT.

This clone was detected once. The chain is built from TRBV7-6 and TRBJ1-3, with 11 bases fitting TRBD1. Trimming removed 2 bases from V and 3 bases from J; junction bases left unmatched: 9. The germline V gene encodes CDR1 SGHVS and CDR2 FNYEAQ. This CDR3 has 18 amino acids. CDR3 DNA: TGTGCCAGCAGCTTAAGGGGACAGGGGGTAGAGTATGGAAACACCATATATTTT. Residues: CASSLRGQGVEYGNTIYF. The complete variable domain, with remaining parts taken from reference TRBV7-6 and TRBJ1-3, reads GAGVSQSPRYKVTKRGQDVALRCDPISGHVSLYWYRQALGQGPEFLTYFNYEAQQDKSGLPNDRFSAERPEGSISTLTIQRTEQRDSAMYRCASSLRGQGVEYGNTIYFGEGSWLTVV.

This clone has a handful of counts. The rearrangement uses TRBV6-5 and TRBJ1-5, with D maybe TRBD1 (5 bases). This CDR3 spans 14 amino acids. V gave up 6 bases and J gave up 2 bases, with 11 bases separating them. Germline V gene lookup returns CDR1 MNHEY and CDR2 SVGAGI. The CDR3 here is CASRADTGNQPQHF. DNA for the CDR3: TGTGCCAGCAGAGCGGACACTGGCAATCAGCCCCAGCATTTT.

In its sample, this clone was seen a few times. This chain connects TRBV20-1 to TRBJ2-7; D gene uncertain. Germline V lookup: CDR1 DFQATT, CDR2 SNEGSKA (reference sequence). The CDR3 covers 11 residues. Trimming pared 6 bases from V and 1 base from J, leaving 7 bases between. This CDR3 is CSAKQSYEQYF. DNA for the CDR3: TGCAGTGCGAAGCAGTCCTACGAGCAGTACTTC.

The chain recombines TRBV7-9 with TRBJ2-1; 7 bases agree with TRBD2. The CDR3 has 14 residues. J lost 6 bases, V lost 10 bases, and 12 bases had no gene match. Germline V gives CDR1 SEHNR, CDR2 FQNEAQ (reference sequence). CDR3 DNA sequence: TGTGCCACCAGGGAGGGGCCATCAGGCAATGAGCAGTTCTTC. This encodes CATREGPSGNEQFF. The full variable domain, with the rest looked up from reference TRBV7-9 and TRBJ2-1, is DTGVSQNPRHKITKRGQNVTFRCDPISEHNRLYWYRQTLGQGPEFLTYFQNEAQLEKSRLLSDRFSAERPKGSFSTLEIQRTEQGDSAMYLCATREGPSGNEQFFGPGTRLTVL.

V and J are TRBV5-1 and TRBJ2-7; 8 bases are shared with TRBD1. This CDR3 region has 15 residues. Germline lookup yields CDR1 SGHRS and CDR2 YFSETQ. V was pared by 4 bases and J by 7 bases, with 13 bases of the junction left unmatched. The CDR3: CASSETGQGRKEQYF. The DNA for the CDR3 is TGCGCCAGCAGCGAGACTGGACAGGGAAGGAAAGAGCAGTACTTC.

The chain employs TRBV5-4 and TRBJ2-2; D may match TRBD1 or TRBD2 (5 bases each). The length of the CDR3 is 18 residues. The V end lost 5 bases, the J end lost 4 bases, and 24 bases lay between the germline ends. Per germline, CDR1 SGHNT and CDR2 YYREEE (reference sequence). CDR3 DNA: TGTGCCAGCAGTCGCCCTGGGGGATCGGGTAGTAGCACCGGGGAGCTGTTTTTT. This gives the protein CASSRPGGSGSSTGELFF.

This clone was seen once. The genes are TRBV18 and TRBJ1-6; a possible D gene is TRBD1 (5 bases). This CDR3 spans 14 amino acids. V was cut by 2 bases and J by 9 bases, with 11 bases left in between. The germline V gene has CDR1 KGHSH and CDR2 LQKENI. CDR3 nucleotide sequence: TGTGCCAGCTCACCATCGACAGCTCCTTCACCCCTCCACTTT. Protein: CASSPSTAPSPLHF.

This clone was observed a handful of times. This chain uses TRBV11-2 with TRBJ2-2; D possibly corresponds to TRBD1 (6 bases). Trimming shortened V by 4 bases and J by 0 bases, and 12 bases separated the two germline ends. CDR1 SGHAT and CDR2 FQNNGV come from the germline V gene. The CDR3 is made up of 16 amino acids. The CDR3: CASSSFRGTNTGELFF. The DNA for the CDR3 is TGTGCCAGCAGCTCATTCAGGGGAACGAACACCGGGGAGCTGTTTTTT. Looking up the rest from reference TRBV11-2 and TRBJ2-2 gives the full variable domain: EAGVAQSPRYKIIEKRQSVAFWCNPISGHATLYWYQQILGQGPKLLIQFQNNGVVDDSQLPKDRFSAERLKGVDSTLKIQPAKLEDSAVYLCASSSFRGTNTGELFFGEGSRLTVL.

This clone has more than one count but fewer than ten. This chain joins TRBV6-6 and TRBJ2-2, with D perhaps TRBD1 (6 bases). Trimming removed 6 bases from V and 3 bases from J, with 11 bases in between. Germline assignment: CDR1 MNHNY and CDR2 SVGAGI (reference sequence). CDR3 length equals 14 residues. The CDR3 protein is CASRRDIHTGELFF. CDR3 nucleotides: TGTGCCAGCAGACGGGACATCCACACCGGGGAGCTGTTTTTT.

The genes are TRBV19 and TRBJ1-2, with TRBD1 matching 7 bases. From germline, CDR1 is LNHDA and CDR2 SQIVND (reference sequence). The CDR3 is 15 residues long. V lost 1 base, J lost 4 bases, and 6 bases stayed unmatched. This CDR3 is CASSIVRQGSYGYTF. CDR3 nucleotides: TGTGCCAGTAGTATAGTCCGACAGGGAAGCTATGGCTACACCTTC.